This is a list of T cell receptor beta chains from one sample in a study of beta chain features in type 1 diabetes. Using immunoSEQ multiplex PCR, the repertoire was profiled, and TCRdb retains in-frame clones only, with some absent. The sample records over 700,000 clones, about a sixth being singletons. The specimen sequenced was naive CD4+ T cells from blood. These TCRs come from a woman aged 18 to 35 in good health. Both conserved end residues are part of each CDR3. A D gene is named only where the DNA matches it firmly. Clone size appears in some rows only: once, few, many, or a class for an expanded clone.

. | TRBJ1-1 | TRBV29-1 | . | 14 | CSVEALRVGTEAFF | TGCAGCGTTGAAGCCCTTCGGGTGGGGACTGAAGCTTTCTTT
. | TRBJ2-5 | TRBV29-1 | . | 12 | CSVSGNQETQYF | TGCAGCGTATCGGGAAACCAAGAGACCCAGTACTTC
. | TRBJ1-1 | TRBV6-1 | few | 13 | CASSQTPHTEAFF | TGTGCCAGCAGCCAAACACCGCACACTGAAGCTTTCTTT
TRBD2 | TRBJ2-1 | TRBV5-4 | . | 16 | CASSLNRLAGYNEQFF | TGTGCCAGCAGCTTGAATAGACTAGCGGGCTACAATGAGCAGTTCTTC
. | TRBJ1-4 | TRBV4-3 | . | 14 | CASSHGLDHEKLFF | TGCGCCAGCAGCCACGGCCTAGACCATGAAAAACTGTTTTTT
TRBD1 | TRBJ2-1 | TRBV28 | few | 16 | CASSPFRDRAYNEQFF | TGTGCCAGCAGTCCCTTCCGGGACAGGGCCTACAATGAGCAGTTCTTC
TRBD2 | TRBJ2-1 | TRBV11-1 | . | 14 | CASSLRLAVYEQFF | TGTGCCAGCAGCTTACGACTAGCTGTTTACGAGCAGTTCTTC
. | TRBJ2-7 | TRBV12-5 | . | 15 | CASGLVLDSPDEQYF | TGTGCTAGTGGTTTGGTATTAGACAGCCCGGACGAGCAGTACTTC
TRBD2 | TRBJ2-3 | TRBV7-8 | . | 18 | CASSLRPRTRRSTDTQYF | TGTGCCAGCAGCTTAAGACCCCGGACTAGACGGAGTACAGATACGCAGTATTTT
TRBD2 | TRBJ2-4 | TRBV28 | . | 15 | CASSSGGEAKNIQYF | TGTGCCAGCTCCTCGGGGGGGGAGGCCAAAAACATTCAGTACTTC
. | TRBJ2-5 | TRBV19 | . | 15 | CASSISKVGQETQYF | TGTGCCAGTAGTATTTCAAAAGTGGGGCAAGAGACCCAGTACTTC
TRBD2 | TRBJ2-1 | TRBV6-5 | . | 15 | CASTRTSGRENEQFF | TGTGCCAGCACTAGGACTAGCGGGAGGGAAAATGAGCAGTTCTTC
TRBD2 | TRBJ2-7 | TRBV6-6 | . | 14 | CASSPSGSLYEQYF | TGTGCCAGCAGCCCTAGCGGGAGTCTCTATGAGCAGTACTTC
TRBD1 | TRBJ2-5 | TRBV6-6 | . | 14 | CASSYDRVWETQYF | TGTGCCAGCAGTTACGACAGGGTGTGGGAGACCCAGTACTTC
. | TRBJ2-7 | TRBV19 | few | 14 | CASSPRGGIYEQYF | TGTGCCAGTAGCCCGCGAGGCGGGATCTACGAGCAGTACTTC
. | TRBJ2-3 | TRBV19 | . | 17 | CASSPHPGLEGFGTQYF | TGTGCCAGTAGTCCTCACCCGGGGCTAGAAGGGTTTGGTACGCAGTATTTT
TRBD1 | TRBJ2-7 | TRBV2 | . | 15 | CASSERRQGNYEQYF | TGTGCCAGCAGTGAACGGCGACAGGGCAATTACGAGCAGTACTTC
. | TRBJ2-7 | TRBV11-2 | few | 12 | CASSFTPYEQYF | TGTGCCAGCAGCTTCACTCCCTACGAGCAGTACTTC
. | TRBJ2-3 | TRBV7-2 | once | 16 | CASSARLGGSTDTQYF | TGTGCCAGCAGCGCAAGACTAGGGGGAAGCACAGATACGCAGTATTTT
TRBD1 | TRBJ1-3 | TRBV28 | few | 16 | CASTRQGRDPGNTIYF | TGTGCCAGCACCCGACAGGGGCGGGATCCTGGAAACACCATATATTTT
. | TRBJ2-4 | TRBV7-9 | many | 14 | CASSFVGAKNIQYF | TGTGCCAGCAGCTTTGTGGGAGCCAAAAACATTCAGTACTTC
. | TRBJ2-7 | TRBV6-6 | few | 14 | CASSAVQGNYEQYF | TGTGCCAGCAGCGCGGTGCAGGGGAACTACGAGCAGTACTTC
TRBD2 | TRBJ2-7 | TRBV27 | . | 16 | CASSLSRASGTYEQYF | TGTGCCAGCAGTTTATCTAGGGCTAGCGGTACCTACGAGCAGTACTTC
TRBD2 | TRBJ2-7 | TRBV10-3 | few | 14 | CAIYEGGPSYEQYF | TGTGCCATCTACGAGGGAGGGCCCTCCTACGAGCAGTACTTC
TRBD2 | TRBJ2-1 | TRBV10-2 | . | 14 | CASRGLAGVPEQFF | TGCGCCAGCAGAGGACTAGCGGGAGTGCCTGAGCAGTTCTTC
. | TRBJ2-1 | TRBV7-6 | . | 20 | CASSFPRTGPNYNNVNEQFF | TGTGCCAGCAGCTTTCCCCGGACGGGTCCAAATTACAATAATGTCAATGAGCAGTTCTTC
. | TRBJ1-2 | TRBV28 | few | 13 | CASSSSGSVGYTF | TGTGCCAGCAGTTCGTCCGGGAGTGTTGGCTACACCTTC
. | TRBJ2-3 | TRBV4-1 | . | 12 | CASSQALDTQYF | TGCGCCAGCAGCCAAGCTCTAGATACGCAGTATTTT
. | TRBJ2-1 | TRBV19 | . | 11 | CGSRAYNEQFF | TGTGGTAGTCGGGCCTACAATGAGCAGTTCTTC
. | TRBJ2-2 | TRBV27 | . | 15 | CASSLRGANTGELFF | TGTGCCAGCAGTTTACGAGGCGCGAACACCGGGGAGCTGTTTTTT
TRBD2 | TRBJ2-2 | TRBV11-2 | few | 16 | CASRGLAGILGGELFF | TGTGCCAGCAGAGGACTAGCGGGAATTTTGGGCGGGGAGCTGTTTTTT
. | TRBJ1-2 | TRBV5-4 | few | 14 | CASSLMDSSYGYTF | TGTGCCAGCAGCTTGATGGACAGCTCCTATGGCTACACCTTC
TRBD1 | TRBJ2-7 | TRBV28 | once | 14 | CASRTGTGGYEQYF | TGTGCCAGCAGGACCGGGACAGGAGGATACGAGCAGTACTTC
. | TRBJ2-5 | TRBV7-2 | . | 14 | CASRGDPTAETQYF | TGTGCCAGCAGGGGGGATCCCACGGCCGAGACCCAGTACTTC
. | TRBJ2-7 | TRBV19 | few | 15 | CASSIQQGPSYEQYF | TGTGCCAGTAGTATTCAACAGGGTCCCTCCTACGAGCAGTACTTC
. | TRBJ2-1 | TRBV19 | few | 13 | CASSTSSYNEQFF | TGTGCCAGTAGTACCAGCTCCTACAATGAGCAGTTCTTC
TRBD1 | TRBJ2-6 | TRBV7-2 | few | 17 | CASSPGGQGGGANVLTF | TGTGCCAGCAGCCCGGGGGGACAGGGTGGCGGGGCCAACGTCCTGACTTTC
. | TRBJ2-5 | TRBV10-3 | . | 13 | CAISRQDQETQYF | TGTGCCATCAGTAGACAGGACCAAGAGACCCAGTACTTC
. | TRBJ2-1 | TRBV6-5 | few | 16 | CASSLDPRGTYNEQFF | TGTGCCAGCAGTTTGGATCCTAGGGGGACCTACAATGAGCAGTTCTTC
. | TRBJ2-2 | TRBV6-1 | few | 14 | CASTVVGGAGELFF | TGTGCCAGCACCGTCGTCGGGGGAGCCGGGGAGCTGTTTTTT
. | TRBJ2-2 | TRBV10-3 | . | 16 | CAISPGKWPGAGELFF | TGTGCCATCAGCCCCGGGAAATGGCCGGGGGCCGGGGAGCTGTTTTTT
TRBD1 | TRBJ1-2 | TRBV6-5 | . | 16 | CASSYSNRDSNYGYTF | TGTGCCAGCAGTTACTCGAACAGGGACAGTAACTATGGCTACACCTTC
. | TRBJ2-7 | TRBV6-5 | . | 16 | CASSYVRQDGSYEQYF | TGTGCCAGCAGTTACGTCCGTCAGGACGGTTCCTACGAGCAGTACTTC
. | TRBJ2-5 | TRBV7-9 | few | 13 | CASSQRVVETQYF | TGTGCCAGCAGCCAACGGGTAGTGGAGACCCAGTACTTC
. | TRBJ2-7 | TRBV15 | . | 16 | CATSSLSSQISYEQYF | TGTGCCACCAGCAGCTTAAGTTCTCAGATATCCTACGAGCAGTACTTC
. | TRBJ1-5 | TRBV7-2 | once | 14 | CASSLAQAGQPQHF | TGTGCCAGCAGCTTAGCACAGGCCGGTCAGCCCCAGCATTTT
TRBD2 | TRBJ2-3 | TRBV29-1 | few | 13 | CSVAGGRGRVQYF | TGCAGCGTTGCGGGCGGGAGGGGGCGTGTGCAGTATTTT
. | TRBJ2-3 | TRBV5-1 | . | 16 | CASTLRAAASTDTQYF | TGCGCCAGCACCCTGAGGGCGGCCGCTAGCACAGATACGCAGTATTTT
TRBD2 | TRBJ2-7 | TRBV5-1 | . | 15 | CASSFSGRPSYEQYF | TGCGCCAGCAGCTTTTCCGGGAGGCCCTCCTACGAGCAGTACTTC
TRBD2 | TRBJ2-5 | TRBV5-1 | few | 14 | CASSGSGSGKTQYF | TGCGCCAGCAGCGGTAGCGGGAGTGGGAAGACCCAGTACTTC
TRBD1 | TRBJ2-5 | TRBV7-2 | few | 14 | CASSPVTGKETQYF | TGTGCCAGCAGCCCGGTGACAGGGAAAGAGACCCAGTACTTC
. | TRBJ2-7 | TRBV25-1 | . | 14 | CASSDLSIPYEQYF | TGTGCCAGCAGTGATTTGTCTATTCCCTACGAGCAGTACTTC
TRBD1 | TRBJ2-5 | TRBV7-2 | few | 14 | CASTWDRGSETQYF | TGTGCCAGCACCTGGGACAGGGGATCAGAGACCCAGTACTTC
. | TRBJ2-3 | TRBV28 | . | 14 | CASSLGLSTDTQYF | TGTGCCAGCAGTTTGGGTCTTAGCACAGATACGCAGTATTTT
TRBD2 | TRBJ2-4 | TRBV7-8 | . | 18 | CASSFSGRGIIAKNIQYF | TGTGCCAGCAGCTTCAGCGGGAGGGGGATTATAGCCAAAAACATTCAGTACTTC